The entry below gives a single T cell receptor beta chain sequence along with its context. This sample is drawn from a study of prognosis after radiotherapy for stage I lung cancer. Study-level background: Median age was 74.5 years (about 50 to 90) among about 12 men and a handful of women.

The V end lost 7 bases, the J end lost 1 base, and 14 bases lay between the germline ends. The CDR3 is made up of 15 amino acids. Amplification of the TCR beta CDR3 (from genomic DNA) was done by two-round multiplex PCR. Round-one PCR had primers specific to each TRBV and TRBJ gene. TCRdb reprocessed the multiplex PCR reads via MiXCR and lists one record per CDR3 protein. The table includes around 19,000 distinct CDR3 sequences, about three fifths detected once. There were approximately 5.8 milliliters of peripheral blood drawn at each of two time points. This TCR was sampled from a donor aged 50 or older with non-small cell lung cancer. The chain couples TRBV12-3 or TRBV12-4 to TRBJ1-3; D is perhaps TRBD1 (6 bases). The input for sequencing was PBMCs, taken before or after stereotactic body radiation therapy (not recorded which). The CDR3 sequence is CASTEQGLSGNTIYF. The CDR3 nucleotides are TGTGCCAGCACCGAACAGGGATTGTCTGGAAACACCATATATTTT.